This TCR beta chain was obtained from a study of shared clonotypes between healthy human individuals. Study-level points and caveats: The diversity represented, both genetic and in exposure history, was limited by few donors. A handful of donors held about 4.6% of naive CD4 clonotypes in common.

About this clone: The antigen is not known.

Germline V gene sequence: CDR1 ENHRY, CDR2 SYGVKD. This CDR3 region has 13 residues. V gave up 9 bases and J gave up 7 bases, with 18 bases separating them. There were only Caucasian adults among the donors, and all lived in Nashville, Tennessee. The protocol was immunoSEQ multiplex PCR, while the TCRdb copy is restricted to in-frame clones and leaves out a portion. The sample consists of 2.5 million or so clones, approximately 94% of them appearing once. This rearrangement joins TRBV10-3 to TRBJ1-1; D is possibly TRBD1 (5 bases). Sequencing input: naive CD4+ T cells sorted from blood. Documented subset: CD45RA+ positively selected. The origin of this receptor is a man between 18 and 29 years old in good health. CDR3 nucleotide sequence: TGTGCCATTGGGAACAGAGGGGCTGGTGAAGCTTTCTTT. It is translated as CAIGNRGAGEAFF.